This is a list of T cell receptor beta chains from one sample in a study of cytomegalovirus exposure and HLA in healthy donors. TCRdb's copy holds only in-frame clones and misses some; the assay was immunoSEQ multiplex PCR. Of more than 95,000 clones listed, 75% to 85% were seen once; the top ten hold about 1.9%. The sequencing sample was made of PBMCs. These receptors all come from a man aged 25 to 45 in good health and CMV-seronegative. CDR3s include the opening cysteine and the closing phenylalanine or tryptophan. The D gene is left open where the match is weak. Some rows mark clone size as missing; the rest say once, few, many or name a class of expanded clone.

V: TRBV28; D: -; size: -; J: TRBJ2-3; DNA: TGTGCCTCAACGCCGGGGAGCGTACAAGATACGCAGTATTTT; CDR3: CASTPGSVQDTQYF
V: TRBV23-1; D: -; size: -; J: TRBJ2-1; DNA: TGCGCCAGCAGTCAAGTTAGCGGACCTTACAATGAGCAGTTCTTC; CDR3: CASSQVSGPYNEQFF
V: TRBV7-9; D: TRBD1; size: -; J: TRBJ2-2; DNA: TGTGCCAGCAGCTTAGGACAGGGGTTGGATACCGGGGAGCTGTTTTTT; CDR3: CASSLGQGLDTGELFF
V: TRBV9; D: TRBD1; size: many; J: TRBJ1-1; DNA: TGTGCCAGCAGCATACAAGACAGGGAGAACACTGAAGCTTTCTTT; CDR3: CASSIQDRENTEAFF
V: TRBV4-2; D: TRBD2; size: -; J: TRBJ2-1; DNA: TGTGCCAGCAGCCAGGGACTAGCGAATGAGCAGTTCTTC; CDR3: CASSQGLANEQFF
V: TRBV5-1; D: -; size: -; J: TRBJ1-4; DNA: TGCGCCAGCAGCTTAGCCGGCACAGGGAGTGAAAAACTGTTTTTT; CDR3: CASSLAGTGSEKLFF
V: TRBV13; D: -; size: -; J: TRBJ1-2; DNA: TGTGCCAGCAGCTTATGGGGCTCTCTTTCAAATGGCTACACCTTC; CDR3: CASSLWGSLSNGYTF
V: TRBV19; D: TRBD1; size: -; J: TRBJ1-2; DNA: TGTGCCAGTAGTATTTTCCACGGGACAGGGGGCGAGAATCAGGGGACTAACTATGGCTACACCTTC; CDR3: CASSIFHGTGGENQGTNYGYTF
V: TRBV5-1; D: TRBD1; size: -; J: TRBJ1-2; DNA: TGCGCCAGCAGCTTGACCGGACAGGGAATCTATGGCTACACCTTC; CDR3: CASSLTGQGIYGYTF
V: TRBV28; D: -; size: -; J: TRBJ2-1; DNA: TGTGCCAGCACCGGAGGAGACTCCTACAATGAGCAGTTCTTC; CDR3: CASTGGDSYNEQFF
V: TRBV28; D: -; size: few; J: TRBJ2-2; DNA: TGTGCCAGCAGCCGGGACTGGATGAACACCGGGGAGCTGTTTTTT; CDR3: CASSRDWMNTGELFF
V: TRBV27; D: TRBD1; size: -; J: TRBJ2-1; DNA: TGTGCCAGCAGTTCCCAGGGGGCAAGCAATGAGCAGTTCTTC; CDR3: CASSSQGASNEQFF
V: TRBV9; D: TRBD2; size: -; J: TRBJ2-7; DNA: TGTGCCAGCAGCGTAAGACTAGCGGGAGTGAGCTCCTACGAGCAGTACTTC; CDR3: CASSVRLAGVSSYEQYF
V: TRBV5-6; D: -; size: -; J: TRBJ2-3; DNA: TGTGCCAGCAGCTTGGCGAGCGGCTTCACCACAGATACGCAGTATTTT; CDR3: CASSLASGFTTDTQYF
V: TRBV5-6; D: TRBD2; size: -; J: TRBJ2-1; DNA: TGTGCCAGCAGCTTGGGTATTAGCGGGGGGTTAAATGAGCAGTTCTTC; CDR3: CASSLGISGGLNEQFF
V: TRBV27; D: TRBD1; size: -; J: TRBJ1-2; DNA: TGTGCCAGCAGTTTAAGGTCGTGGAGCCCGTCCCAGGGGGGTGGCTACACCTTC; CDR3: CASSLRSWSPSQGGGYTF
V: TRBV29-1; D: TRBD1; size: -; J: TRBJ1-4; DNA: TGCAGCGTCCGCCCCGGGACAGTGGGTGAAAAACTGTTTTTT; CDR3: CSVRPGTVGEKLFF
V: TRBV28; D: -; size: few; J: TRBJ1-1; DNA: TGTGCCAGCAGTTTTCGCGGGCGGGGGACTAACACTGAAGCTTTCTTT; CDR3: CASSFRGRGTNTEAFF
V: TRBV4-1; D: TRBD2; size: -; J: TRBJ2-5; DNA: TGCGCCAGCAGCCAAGGCCGGAGCGGGGGGGCTTCGGAGACCCAGTACTTC; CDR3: CASSQGRSGGASETQYF
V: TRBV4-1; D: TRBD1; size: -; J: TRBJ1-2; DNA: TGCGCCAGCAGCCCAGGGCAGGGGACAGGGGGCTATGGCTACACCTTC; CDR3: CASSPGQGTGGYGYTF
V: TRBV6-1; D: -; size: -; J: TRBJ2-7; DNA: TGTGCCAGCAGTGAAGCCTGGCGTAGCACCTACGAGCAGTACTTC; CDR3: CASSEAWRSTYEQYF
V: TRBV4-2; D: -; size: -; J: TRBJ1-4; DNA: TGTGCCAGCAGCCAAGATTTGGGGGCAGGCCAAAAACTGTTTTTT; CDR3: CASSQDLGAGQKLFF
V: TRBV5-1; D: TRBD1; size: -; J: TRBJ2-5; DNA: TGCGCCAGCAGCCCGGGGACAGGGGAACTCCAAGAGACCCAGTACTTC; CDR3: CASSPGTGELQETQYF
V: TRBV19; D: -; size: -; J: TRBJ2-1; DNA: TGTGCCAGCGCCGACAGGCCATCCTACAATGAGCAGTTCTTC; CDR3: CASADRPSYNEQFF
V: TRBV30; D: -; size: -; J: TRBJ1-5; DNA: TGTGCCTGGAGTGGACAGCCCAATCAGCCCCAGCATTTT; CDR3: CAWSGQPNQPQHF
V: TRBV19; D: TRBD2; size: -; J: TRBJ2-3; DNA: TGTGCCAGTAGTGATCACCCTAGCGGGCATATAGGGGTTCCAGATACGCAGTATTTT; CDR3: CASSDHPSGHIGVPDTQYF
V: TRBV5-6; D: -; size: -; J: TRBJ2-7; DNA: TGTGCAAGCACGCGACAGCCAACCTACGAGCAGTACTTC; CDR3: CASTRQPTYEQYF
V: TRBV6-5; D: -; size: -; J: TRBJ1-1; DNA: TGTGCCAGCAGTTACGGCCCGGCAGGGTACGAAGCTTTCTTT; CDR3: CASSYGPAGYEAFF
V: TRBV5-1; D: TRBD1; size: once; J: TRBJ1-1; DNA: TGCGCCAGCAGCTTGGGACAGGGGGGGATCACTGAAGCTTTCTTT; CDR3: CASSLGQGGITEAFF
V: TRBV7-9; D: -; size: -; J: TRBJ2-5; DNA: TGTGCCAGCAGCTTAGCGGGAGTAGAGACCCAGTACTTC; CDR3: CASSLAGVETQYF
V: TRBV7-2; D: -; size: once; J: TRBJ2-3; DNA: TGTGCCAGCAGCTCATTGACTCTAGCCACAGATACGCAGTATTTT; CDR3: CASSSLTLATDTQYF
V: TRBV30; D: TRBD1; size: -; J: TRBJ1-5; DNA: TGTGCCTGGAGAGCACAGGGGGGTCGTCAGCCCCAGCATTTT; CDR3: CAWRAQGGRQPQHF
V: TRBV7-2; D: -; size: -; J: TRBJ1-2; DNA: TGTGCCAGCAGCTTAGCGCTAGATGGCTACACCTTC; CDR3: CASSLALDGYTF
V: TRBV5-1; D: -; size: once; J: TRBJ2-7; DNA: TGCGCCAGCAGTGTTTCCCCGAAACTCGGCGAGCAGTACTTC; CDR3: CASSVSPKLGEQYF
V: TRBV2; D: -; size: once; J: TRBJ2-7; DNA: TGTGCCAGCAGTGAAGAGGCCCGGGGCGAGCAGTACTTC; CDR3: CASSEEARGEQYF
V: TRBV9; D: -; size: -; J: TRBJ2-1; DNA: TGTGCCAGCAGCGTAGATGGACTCGCAGGAAATGAGCAGTTCTTC; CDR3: CASSVDGLAGNEQFF
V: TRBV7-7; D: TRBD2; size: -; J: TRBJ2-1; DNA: TGTGCCAGCAGTAGGGGGACTAGCGGGGGGAATGAGCAGTTCTTC; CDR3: CASSRGTSGGNEQFF
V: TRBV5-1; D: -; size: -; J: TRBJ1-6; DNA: TGCGCCAGCAGCTTGGAGCTTAACTATAATTCACCCCTCCACTTT; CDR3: CASSLELNYNSPLHF
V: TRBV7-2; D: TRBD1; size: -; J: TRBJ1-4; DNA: TGTGCCAGCAGCTATGGACAGGACGAAAAACTGTTTTTT; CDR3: CASSYGQDEKLFF
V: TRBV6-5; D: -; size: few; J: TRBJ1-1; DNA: TGTGCCAGCAGTTGGGAGGGAACGAACACTGAAGCTTTCTTT; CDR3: CASSWEGTNTEAFF
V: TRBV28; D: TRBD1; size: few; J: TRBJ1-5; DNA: TGTGCCAGCAGTTGGGGACAGGGGGCTCTTAGCAATCAGCCCCAGCATTTT; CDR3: CASSWGQGALSNQPQHF
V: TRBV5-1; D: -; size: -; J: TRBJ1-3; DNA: TGCGCCAGCAGCTTACAGGGTAGTGACTCTGGAAACACCATATATTTT; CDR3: CASSLQGSDSGNTIYF
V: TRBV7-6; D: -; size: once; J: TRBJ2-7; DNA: TGTGCCAGCAGACGTTTCGACAGAGAGCAGTACTTC; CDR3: CASRRFDREQYF
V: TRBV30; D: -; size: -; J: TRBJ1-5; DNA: TGTGCCTGGAGTGTACTAGGACTGCCCCAGCATTTT; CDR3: CAWSVLGLPQHF
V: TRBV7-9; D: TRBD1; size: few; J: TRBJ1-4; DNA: TGTGCCAGCGGGACAGGGTGGGATAATGAAAAACTGTTTTTT; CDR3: CASGTGWDNEKLFF
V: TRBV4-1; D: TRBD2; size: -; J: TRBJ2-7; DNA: TGCGCCAGCAGCCATCCAGGACTAGCGGGAATGTACGAGCAGTACTTC; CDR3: CASSHPGLAGMYEQYF
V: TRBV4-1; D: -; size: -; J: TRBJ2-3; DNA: TGCGCCAGCAGCCAATTGCCGGGACTGAGCACAGATACGCAGTATTTT; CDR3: CASSQLPGLSTDTQYF